The rows below give T cell receptor beta chains drawn from one sample of a study of blood T cell repertoires in COVID-19. Data came from immunoSEQ multiplex PCR; TCRdb stores just in-frame clones and leaves some out. The sample records over 120,000 clones, approximately 80% being singletons. The sequencing input was peripheral blood. These TCRs come from a man between 60 and 75 years old with active or convalescent COVID-19. Both conserved end residues are part of each CDR3. A D gene is named only where the DNA matches it firmly. Clone size is shown for a subset of rows, as once, few, many or a class of expanded clone.

clone_size j_call d_call v_call cdr3_aa cdr3_nt
few TRBJ1-1 - TRBV6-5 CASSYYSAGMNTEAFF TGTGCCAGCAGTTACTACTCGGCAGGGATGAACACTGAAGCTTTCTTT
- TRBJ1-2 TRBD1 TRBV29-1 CSVWDSYGYTF TGCAGCGTCTGGGACAGCTATGGCTACACCTTC
- TRBJ1-5 TRBD1 TRBV3-1/TRBV3-2 CASSLGTVYSNQPQHF TGTGCCAGCAGCCTAGGGACAGTCTATAGCAATCAGCCCCAGCATTTT
- TRBJ2-1 TRBD2 TRBV4-1 CASSQALGLSAGVF TGCGCCAGCAGCCAAGCTTTGGGACTATCCGCTGGGGTCTTC
- TRBJ1-4 TRBD1 TRBV5-5 CASSGGQGFNEKLFF TGTGCCAGCAGCGGTGGACAGGGCTTTAATGAAAAACTGTTTTTT
once TRBJ2-5 - TRBV30 CAWSVPNQETQYF TGTGCCTGGAGTGTGCCTAACCAAGAGACCCAGTACTTC
- TRBJ1-3 - TRBV15 CATSRGRGPGSGNTIYF TGTGCCACCAGCAGAGGCAGGGGCCCGGGCTCTGGAAACACCATATATTTT
- TRBJ2-7 - TRBV7-8 CASSLVDLGAYYEQYF TGTGCCAGCAGCCTCGTCGATTTGGGGGCTTACTACGAGCAGTACTTC
- TRBJ1-4 - TRBV19 CASTTGRLVTTNEKLFF TGTGCCAGTACCACCGGTCGTTTGGTAACAACTAATGAAAAACTGTTTTTT
- TRBJ2-2 - TRBV4-1 CASSQRTANTGELFF TGCGCCAGCAGCCAACGAACGGCGAACACCGGGGAGCTGTTTTTT
- TRBJ2-1 - TRBV4-1 CASSQVAQGYNEQFF TGCGCCAGCAGCCAAGTAGCCCAGGGCTACAATGAGCAGTTCTTC
few TRBJ2-7 TRBD1 TRBV5-4 CASSRDRGTYEQYF TGTGCCAGCAGTCGGGACAGGGGGACCTACGAGCAGTACTTC
- TRBJ1-3 - TRBV11-3 CASSSGVSGNTIYF TGTGCCAGCAGCTCAGGGGTTTCTGGAAACACCATATATTTT
- TRBJ2-7 - TRBV3-1/TRBV3-2 CASSVAYEQYF TGTGCCAGCAGTGTGGCTTACGAGCAGTACTTC
- TRBJ2-1 - TRBV18 CASSPQGQGNNEQFF TGTGCCAGCTCACCCCAGGGCCAGGGTAACAATGAGCAGTTCTTC
- TRBJ2-5 - TRBV7-8 CASCLFRETQYF TGTGCCAGCTGTCTCTTCCGAGAGACCCAGTACTTC
- TRBJ1-1 - TRBV18 CASSPPRNTEAFF TGTGCCAGCTCACCACCGAGGAACACTGAAGCTTTCTTT
- TRBJ1-1 - TRBV24-1 CATSDSTDNTEAFF TGTGCCACCAGTGATTCGACAGATAACACTGAAGCTTTCTTT
- TRBJ2-6 - TRBV27 CASSFFHGDSGANVLTF TGTGCCAGCAGTTTTTTTCACGGAGACTCTGGGGCCAACGTCCTGACTTTC
- TRBJ1-3 TRBD1 TRBV29-1 CSVTTGAGNTIYF TGCAGCGTCACGACAGGGGCTGGAAACACCATATATTTT
- TRBJ2-1 - TRBV10-1 CASITGNPYNEQFF TGCGCCAGCATCACAGGGAATCCCTACAATGAGCAGTTCTTC
- TRBJ2-2 TRBD2 TRBV5-1 CASSYGTSVTGELFF TGCGCCAGCAGCTACGGGACTAGTGTCACCGGGGAGCTGTTTTTT
- TRBJ1-1 TRBD1 TRBV11-3 CASSFKQGPPGTEAFF TGTGCCAGCAGCTTTAAACAGGGGCCCCCGGGGACTGAAGCTTTCTTT
- TRBJ1-6 - TRBV6-6 CASNGGSSPLHF TGTGCCAGCAACGGGGGGAGTTCACCCCTCCACTTT
- TRBJ1-3 - TRBV7-7 CASSLGVGAGNTIYF TGTGCCAGCAGCTTAGGAGTCGGGGCTGGAAACACCATATATTTT
once TRBJ1-1 TRBD1 TRBV10-3 CAISAAGGNTEAFF TGTGCCATCAGTGCTGCAGGGGGGAACACTGAAGCTTTCTTT
once TRBJ1-2 - TRBV6-2/TRBV6-3 CASSYGTQATYGYTF TGTGCCAGCAGTTACGGGACTCAGGCAACCTATGGCTACACCTTC
once TRBJ2-5 - TRBV29-1 CSVAKIDRGQETQYF TGCAGCGTTGCAAAGATTGACAGAGGACAAGAGACCCAGTACTTC
- TRBJ2-6 - TRBV5-8 CASSSRGANVLTF TGTGCCAGCAGCTCGCGGGGGGCCAACGTCCTGACTTTC
- TRBJ2-7 TRBD2 TRBV9 CASSVGEGTYEQYF TGTGCCAGCAGCGTAGGGGAGGGTACCTACGAGCAGTACTTC
- TRBJ1-5 - TRBV4-3 CASSRTNSNQPQHF TGCGCCAGCAGCCGAACTAATAGCAATCAGCCCCAGCATTTT